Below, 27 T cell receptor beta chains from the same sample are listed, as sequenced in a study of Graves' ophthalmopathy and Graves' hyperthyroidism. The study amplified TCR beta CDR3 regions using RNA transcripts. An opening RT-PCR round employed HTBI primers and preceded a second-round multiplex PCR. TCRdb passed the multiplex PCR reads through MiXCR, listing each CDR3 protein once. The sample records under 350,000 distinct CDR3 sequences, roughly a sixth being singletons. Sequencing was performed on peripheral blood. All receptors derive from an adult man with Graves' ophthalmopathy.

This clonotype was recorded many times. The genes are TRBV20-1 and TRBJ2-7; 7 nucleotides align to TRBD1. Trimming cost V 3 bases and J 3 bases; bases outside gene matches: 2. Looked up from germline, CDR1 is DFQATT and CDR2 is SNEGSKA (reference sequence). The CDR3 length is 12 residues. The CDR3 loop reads CSARGQNYEQYF. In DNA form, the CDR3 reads TGCAGTGCTAGGGGACAGAACTACGAGCAGTACTTC.

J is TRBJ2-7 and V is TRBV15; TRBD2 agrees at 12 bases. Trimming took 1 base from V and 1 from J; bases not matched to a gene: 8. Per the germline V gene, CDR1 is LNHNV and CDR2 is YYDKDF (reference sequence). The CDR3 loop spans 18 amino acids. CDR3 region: CATSRGSALAGGSYEQYF. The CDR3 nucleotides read TGTGCCACCAGCAGAGGATCGGCACTAGCGGGAGGATCCTACGAGCAGTACTTC.

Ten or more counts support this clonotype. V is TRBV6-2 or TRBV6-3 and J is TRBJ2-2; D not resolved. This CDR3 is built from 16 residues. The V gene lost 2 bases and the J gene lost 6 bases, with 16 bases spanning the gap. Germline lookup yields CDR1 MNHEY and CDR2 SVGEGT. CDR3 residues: CASSYNQRSLPGELFF. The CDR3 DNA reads TGTGCCAGCAGTTACAACCAGAGATCCCTACCCGGGGAGCTGTTTTTT.

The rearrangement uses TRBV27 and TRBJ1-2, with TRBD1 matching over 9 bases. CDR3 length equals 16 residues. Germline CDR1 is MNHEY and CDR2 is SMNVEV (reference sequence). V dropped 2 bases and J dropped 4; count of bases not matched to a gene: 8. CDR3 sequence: CASSLTGQGQFYGYTF. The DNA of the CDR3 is TGTGCCAGCAGTTTAACGGGACAGGGACAATTCTATGGCTACACCTTC.

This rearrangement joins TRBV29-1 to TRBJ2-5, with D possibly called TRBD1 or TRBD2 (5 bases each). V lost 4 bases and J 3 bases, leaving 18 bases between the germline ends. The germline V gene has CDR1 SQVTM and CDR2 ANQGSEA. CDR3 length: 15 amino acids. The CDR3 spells CSVVIPGRHKETQYF. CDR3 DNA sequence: TGCAGCGTTGTAATTCCGGGACGACACAAAGAGACCCAGTACTTC.

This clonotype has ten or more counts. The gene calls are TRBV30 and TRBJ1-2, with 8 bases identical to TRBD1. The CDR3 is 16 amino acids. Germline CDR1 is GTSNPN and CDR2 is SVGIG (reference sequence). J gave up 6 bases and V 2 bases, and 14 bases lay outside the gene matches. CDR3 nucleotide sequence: TGTGCCTGGAGTCCGTCCGGGACAGGACTATCGAATGGCTACACCTTC. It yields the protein CAWSPSGTGLSNGYTF.

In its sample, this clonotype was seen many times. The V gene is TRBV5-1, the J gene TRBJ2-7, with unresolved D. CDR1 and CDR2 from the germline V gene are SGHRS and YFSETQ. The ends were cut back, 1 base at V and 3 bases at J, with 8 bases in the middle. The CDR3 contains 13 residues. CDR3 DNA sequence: TGCGCCAGCAGCTTGTGGCAGAACTACGAGCAGTACTTC. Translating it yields CASSLWQNYEQYF.

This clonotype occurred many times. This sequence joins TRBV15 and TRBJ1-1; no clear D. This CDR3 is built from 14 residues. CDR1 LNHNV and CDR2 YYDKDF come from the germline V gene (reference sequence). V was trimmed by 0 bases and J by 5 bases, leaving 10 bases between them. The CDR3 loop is CATSRDRQDTEAFF. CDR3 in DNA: TGTGCCACCAGCAGAGATCGGCAGGATACTGAAGCTTTCTTT.

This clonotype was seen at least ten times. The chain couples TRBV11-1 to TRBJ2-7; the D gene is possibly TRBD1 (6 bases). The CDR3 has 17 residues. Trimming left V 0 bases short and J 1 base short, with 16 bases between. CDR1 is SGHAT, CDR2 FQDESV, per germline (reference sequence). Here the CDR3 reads CASSLALAGETSYEQYF. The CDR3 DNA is TGTGCCAGCAGCTTAGCGCTAGCAGGGGAGACGTCCTACGAGCAGTACTTC.

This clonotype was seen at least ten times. The chain's CDR3 is CASSQGTSGVYEQYF. CDR3 bases: TGTGCCAGCAGCCAAGGGACTAGCGGGGTCTACGAGCAGTACTTC. The rearrangement uses TRBV4-2 and TRBJ2-7, with 12 bases matching TRBD2. CDR3 size: 15 residues. Germline lookup yields CDR1 LGHNA and CDR2 YNFKEQ. J was trimmed by 3 bases and V by 1 base; bases with no gene match: 1.

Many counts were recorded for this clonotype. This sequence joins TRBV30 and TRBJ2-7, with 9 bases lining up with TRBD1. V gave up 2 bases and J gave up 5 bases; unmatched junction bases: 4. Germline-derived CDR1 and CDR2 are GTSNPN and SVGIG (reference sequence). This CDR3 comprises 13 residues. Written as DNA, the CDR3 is TGTGCCTGGAGTTTCGGACAGGGGAACGAGCAGTACTTC. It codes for CAWSFGQGNEQYF.

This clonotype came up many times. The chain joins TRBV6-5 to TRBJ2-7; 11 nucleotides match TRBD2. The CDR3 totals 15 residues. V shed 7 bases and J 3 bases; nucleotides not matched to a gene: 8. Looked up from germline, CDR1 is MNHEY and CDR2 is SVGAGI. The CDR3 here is CASTALLAGDYEQYF. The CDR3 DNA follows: TGTGCCAGCACCGCTCTACTAGCGGGAGACTACGAGCAGTACTTC.

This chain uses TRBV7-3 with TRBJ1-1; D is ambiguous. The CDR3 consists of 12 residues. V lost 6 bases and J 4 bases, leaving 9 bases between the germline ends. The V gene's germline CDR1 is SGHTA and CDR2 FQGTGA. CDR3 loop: CASRGRSTEAFF. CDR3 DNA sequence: TGTGCCAGCAGGGGCAGGAGCACTGAAGCTTTCTTT.

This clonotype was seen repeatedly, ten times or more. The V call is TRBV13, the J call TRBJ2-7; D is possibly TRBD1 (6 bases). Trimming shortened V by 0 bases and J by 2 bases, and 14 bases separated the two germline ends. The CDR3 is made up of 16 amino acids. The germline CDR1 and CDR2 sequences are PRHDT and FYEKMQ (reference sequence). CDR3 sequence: CASSLGPGHYPYEQYF. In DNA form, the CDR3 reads TGTGCCAGCAGCTTAGGCCCGGGACACTACCCCTACGAGCAGTACTTC.

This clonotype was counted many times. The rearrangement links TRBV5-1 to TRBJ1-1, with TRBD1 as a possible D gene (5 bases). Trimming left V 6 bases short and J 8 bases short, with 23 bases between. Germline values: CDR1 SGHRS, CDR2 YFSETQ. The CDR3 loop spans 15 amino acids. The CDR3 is CASNPWGDLRSEAFF. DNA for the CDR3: TGCGCCAGCAACCCCTGGGGGGACCTTCGGTCAGAAGCTTTCTTT.

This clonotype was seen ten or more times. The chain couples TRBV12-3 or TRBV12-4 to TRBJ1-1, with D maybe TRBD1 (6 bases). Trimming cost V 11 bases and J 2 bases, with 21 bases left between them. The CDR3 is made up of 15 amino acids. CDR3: CASSWGALLNTEAFF. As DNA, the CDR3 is TGTGCCTCCTCCTGGGGGGCCCTACTTAACACTGAAGCTTTCTTT.

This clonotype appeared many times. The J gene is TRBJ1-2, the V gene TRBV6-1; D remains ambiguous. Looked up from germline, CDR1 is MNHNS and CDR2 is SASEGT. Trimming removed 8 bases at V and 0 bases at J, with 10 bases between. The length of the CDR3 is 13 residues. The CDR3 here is CASGELANYGYTF. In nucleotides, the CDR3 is TGTGCCAGCGGAGAGTTAGCTAACTATGGCTACACCTTC.

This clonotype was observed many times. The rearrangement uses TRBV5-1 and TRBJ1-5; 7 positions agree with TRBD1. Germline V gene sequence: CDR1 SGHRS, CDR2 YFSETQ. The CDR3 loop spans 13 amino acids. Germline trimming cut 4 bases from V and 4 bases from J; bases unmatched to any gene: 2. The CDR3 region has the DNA TGCGCCAGCAGCCAGGGACAGAATCAGCCCCAGCATTTT. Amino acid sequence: CASSQGQNQPQHF. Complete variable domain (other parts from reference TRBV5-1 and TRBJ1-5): KAGVTQTPRYLIKTRGQQVTLSCSPISGHRSVSWYQQTPGQGLQFLFEYFSETQRNKGNFPGRFSGRQFSNSRSEMNVSTLELGDSALYLCASSQGQNQPQHFGDGTRLSIL.

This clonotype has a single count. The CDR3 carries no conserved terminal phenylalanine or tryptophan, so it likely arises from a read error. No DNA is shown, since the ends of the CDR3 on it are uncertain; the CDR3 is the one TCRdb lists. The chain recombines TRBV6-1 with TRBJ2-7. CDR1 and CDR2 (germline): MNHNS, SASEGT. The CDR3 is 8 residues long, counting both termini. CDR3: CASTSFGR.

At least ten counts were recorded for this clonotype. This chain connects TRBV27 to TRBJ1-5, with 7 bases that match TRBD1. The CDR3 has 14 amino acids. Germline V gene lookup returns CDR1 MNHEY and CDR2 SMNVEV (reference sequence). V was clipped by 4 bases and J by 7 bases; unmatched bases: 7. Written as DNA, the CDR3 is TGTGCCAGCAGTTCCGACAGGGTAGGCCAGCCCCAGCATTTT. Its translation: CASSSDRVGQPQHF.

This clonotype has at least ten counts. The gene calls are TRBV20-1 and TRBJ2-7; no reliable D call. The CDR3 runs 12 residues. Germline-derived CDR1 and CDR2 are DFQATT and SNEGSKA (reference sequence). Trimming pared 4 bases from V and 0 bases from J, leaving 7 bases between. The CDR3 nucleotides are TGCAGTGCTACCGGAAACTCCTACGAGCAGTACTTC. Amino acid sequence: CSATGNSYEQYF.

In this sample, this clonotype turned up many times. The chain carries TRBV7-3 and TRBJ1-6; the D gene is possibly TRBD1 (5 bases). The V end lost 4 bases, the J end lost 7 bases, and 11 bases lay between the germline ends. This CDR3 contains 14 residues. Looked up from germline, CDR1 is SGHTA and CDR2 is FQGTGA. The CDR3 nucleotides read TGTGCCAGCAGCTCAACAGGTGGAAATTCACCCCTCCACTTT. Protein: CASSSTGGNSPLHF.

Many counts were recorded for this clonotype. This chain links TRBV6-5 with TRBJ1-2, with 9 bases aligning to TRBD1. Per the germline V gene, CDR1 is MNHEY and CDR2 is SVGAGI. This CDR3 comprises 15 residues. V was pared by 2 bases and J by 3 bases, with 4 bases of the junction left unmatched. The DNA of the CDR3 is TGTGCCAGCAGTTACCTGGACAGGGGTGACTATGGCTACACCTTC. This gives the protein CASSYLDRGDYGYTF.

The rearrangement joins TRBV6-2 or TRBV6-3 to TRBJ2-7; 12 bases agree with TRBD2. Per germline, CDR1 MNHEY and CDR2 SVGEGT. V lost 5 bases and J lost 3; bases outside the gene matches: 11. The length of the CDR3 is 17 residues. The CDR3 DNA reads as TGTGCCAGCAGTAACACCGGGACTAGCGGGCCCTACTACGAGCAGTACTTC. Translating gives CASSNTGTSGPYYEQYF.

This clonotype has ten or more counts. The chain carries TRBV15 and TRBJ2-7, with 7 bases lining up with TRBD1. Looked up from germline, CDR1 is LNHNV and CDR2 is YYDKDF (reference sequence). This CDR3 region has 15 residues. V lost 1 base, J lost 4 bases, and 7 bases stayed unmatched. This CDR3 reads CATSRGSGQFYEQYF. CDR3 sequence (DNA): TGTGCCACCAGCAGAGGTTCGGGACAGTTTTACGAGCAGTACTTC.

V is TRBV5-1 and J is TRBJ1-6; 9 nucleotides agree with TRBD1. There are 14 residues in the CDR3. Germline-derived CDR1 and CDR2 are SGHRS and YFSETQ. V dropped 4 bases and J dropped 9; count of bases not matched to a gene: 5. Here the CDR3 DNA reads TGCGCCAGCAGCCCTGGGACAGGGTCTTCACCCCTCCACTTT. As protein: CASSPGTGSSPLHF.

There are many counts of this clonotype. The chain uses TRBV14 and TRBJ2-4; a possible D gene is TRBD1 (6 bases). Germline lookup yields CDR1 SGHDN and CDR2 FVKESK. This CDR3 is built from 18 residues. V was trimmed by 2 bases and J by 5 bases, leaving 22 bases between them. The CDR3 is CASSQPRGKGTTQNIQYF. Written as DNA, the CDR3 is TGTGCCAGCAGCCAACCACGGGGAAAGGGGACAACTCAAAACATTCAGTACTTC.